This T cell receptor (beta chain) was identified during a study of OX40 agonist ivuxolimab in advanced cancers. As for the study in general: Three patients, one with hepatocellular carcinoma and two with cutaneous melanoma, achieved partial responses. Study-wide results and limits: There were, on average, more expanded clones in CD8+ T cells than in CD4+. The CD4+ and CD8+ T cells in the blood had expanded clonally by week 6 at 0.1 to 3.0 mg/kg.

Germline CDR1 MNHNS, CDR2 SASEGT. Trimming left V 6 bases short and J 11 bases short, with 14 bases between. The CDR3 contains 12 residues. In its sample, this clone was seen once. Antigen: not known. TCRdb keeps only in-frame clones here, not all; method: immunoSEQ multiplex PCR. The profile shows about 100,000 clones, approximately 89% of them singletons. The origin of this receptor is an adult with an advanced solid tumor such as melanoma, head and neck, liver or kidney cancer. Sequenced here: CD4+ or CD8+ T cells sorted from blood, sampled in a trial of the OX40 agonist ivuxolimab. This chain connects TRBV6-1 to TRBJ2-1, with D possibly being TRBD1 (6 bases). CDR3 sequence: CASRRDTGQQFF. CDR3 DNA sequence: TGTGCCAGCAGGAGGGACACAGGTCAGCAGTTCTTC.